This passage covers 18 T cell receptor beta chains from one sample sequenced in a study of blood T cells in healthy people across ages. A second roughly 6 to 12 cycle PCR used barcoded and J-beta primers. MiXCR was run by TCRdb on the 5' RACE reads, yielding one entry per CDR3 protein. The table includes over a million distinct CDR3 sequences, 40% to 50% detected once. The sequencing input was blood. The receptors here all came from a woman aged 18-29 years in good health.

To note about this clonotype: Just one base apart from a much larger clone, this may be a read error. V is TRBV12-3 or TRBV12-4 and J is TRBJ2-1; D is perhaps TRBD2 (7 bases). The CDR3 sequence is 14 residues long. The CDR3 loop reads CAGSPGGGNNEQFF. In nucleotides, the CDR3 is TGTGCCGGCAGTCCCGGCGGGGGCAACAATGAGCAGTTCTTC.

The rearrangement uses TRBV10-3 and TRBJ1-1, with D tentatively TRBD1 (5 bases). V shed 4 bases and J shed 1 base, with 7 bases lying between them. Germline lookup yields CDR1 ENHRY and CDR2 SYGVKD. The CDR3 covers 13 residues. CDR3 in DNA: TGTGCCATCAGTGCCGGGACGAACACTGAAGCTTTCTTT. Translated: CAISAGTNTEAFF.

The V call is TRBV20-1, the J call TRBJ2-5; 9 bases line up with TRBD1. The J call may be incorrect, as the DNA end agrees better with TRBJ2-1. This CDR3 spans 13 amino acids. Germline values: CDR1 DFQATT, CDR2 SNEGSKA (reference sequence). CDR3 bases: TGCAGTGCTATGGGACAGGGCGCAGAGACCCAGTTCTTC. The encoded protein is CSAMGQGAETQFF.

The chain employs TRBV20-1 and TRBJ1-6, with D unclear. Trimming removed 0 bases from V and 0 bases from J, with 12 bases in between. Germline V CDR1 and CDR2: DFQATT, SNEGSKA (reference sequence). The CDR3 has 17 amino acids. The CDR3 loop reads CSARDFVLSSYNSPLHF. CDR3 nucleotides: TGCAGTGCTAGAGATTTCGTGCTCAGCTCCTATAATTCACCCCTCCACTTT.

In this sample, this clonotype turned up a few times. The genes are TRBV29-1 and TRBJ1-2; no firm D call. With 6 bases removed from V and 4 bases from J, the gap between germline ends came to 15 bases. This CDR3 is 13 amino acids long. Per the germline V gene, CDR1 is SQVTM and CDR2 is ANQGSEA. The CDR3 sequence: CSVVDTGGYGYTF. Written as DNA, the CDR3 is TGCAGCGTAGTTGACACGGGAGGCTATGGCTACACCTTC.

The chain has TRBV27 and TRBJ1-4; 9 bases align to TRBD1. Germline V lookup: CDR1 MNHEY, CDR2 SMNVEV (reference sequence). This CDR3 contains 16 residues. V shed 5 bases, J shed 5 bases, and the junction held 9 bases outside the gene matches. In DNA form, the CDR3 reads TGTGCCAGCAGTCCCCGGGACAGGGTTTTGAATGAAAAACTGTTTTTT. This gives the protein CASSPRDRVLNEKLFF.

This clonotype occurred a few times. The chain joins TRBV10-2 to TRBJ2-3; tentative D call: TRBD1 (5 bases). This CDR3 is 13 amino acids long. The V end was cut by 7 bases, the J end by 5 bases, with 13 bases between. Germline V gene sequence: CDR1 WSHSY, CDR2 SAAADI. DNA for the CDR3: TGCGCCAGCAATTTAGGGGTACGAGATACGCAGTATTTT. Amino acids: CASNLGVRDTQYF.

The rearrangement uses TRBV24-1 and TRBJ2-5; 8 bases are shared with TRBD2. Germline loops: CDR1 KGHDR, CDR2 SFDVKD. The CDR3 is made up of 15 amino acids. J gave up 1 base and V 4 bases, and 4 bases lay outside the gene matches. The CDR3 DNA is TGTGCCACCAGTGACCCCACTAGCGGCCAAGAGACCCAGTACTTC. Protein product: CATSDPTSGQETQYF.

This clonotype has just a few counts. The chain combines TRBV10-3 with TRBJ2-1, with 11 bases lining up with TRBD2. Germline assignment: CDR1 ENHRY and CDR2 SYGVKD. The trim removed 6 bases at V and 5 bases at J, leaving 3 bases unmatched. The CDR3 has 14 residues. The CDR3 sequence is CAISYSGRDNEQFF. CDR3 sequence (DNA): TGTGCCATCAGCTATAGCGGGAGGGACAATGAGCAGTTCTTC.

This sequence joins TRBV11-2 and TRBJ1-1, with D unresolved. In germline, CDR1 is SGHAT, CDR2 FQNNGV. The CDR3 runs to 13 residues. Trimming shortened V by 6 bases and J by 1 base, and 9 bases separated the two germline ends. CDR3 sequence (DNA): TGTGCCAGCAGATTCGACAAGAACACTGAAGCTTTCTTT. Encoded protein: CASRFDKNTEAFF. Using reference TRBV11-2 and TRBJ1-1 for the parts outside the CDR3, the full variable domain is EAGVAQSPRYKIIEKRQSVAFWCNPISGHATLYWYQQILGQGPKLLIQFQNNGVVDDSQLPKDRFSAERLKGVDSTLKIQPAKLEDSAVYLCASRFDKNTEAFFGQGTRLTVV.

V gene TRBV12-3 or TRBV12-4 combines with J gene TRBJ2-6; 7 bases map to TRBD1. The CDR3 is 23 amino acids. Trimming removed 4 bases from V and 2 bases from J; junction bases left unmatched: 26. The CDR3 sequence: CASSSLFPPSRQGGNPGANVLTF. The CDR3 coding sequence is TGTGCCAGCAGTTCCCTCTTCCCTCCCTCTCGACAGGGTGGGAACCCTGGGGCCAACGTCCTGACTTTC.

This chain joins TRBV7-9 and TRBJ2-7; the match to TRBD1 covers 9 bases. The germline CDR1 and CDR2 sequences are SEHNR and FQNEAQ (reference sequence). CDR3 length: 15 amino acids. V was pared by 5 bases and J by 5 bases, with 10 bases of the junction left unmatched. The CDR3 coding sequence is TGTGCCAGCAGCAAACCGGGACAGGGTTACCACGAGCAGTACTTC. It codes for CASSKPGQGYHEQYF. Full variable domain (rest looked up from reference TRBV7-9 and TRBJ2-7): DTGVSQNPRHKITKRGQNVTFRCDPISEHNRLYWYRQTLGQGPEFLTYFQNEAQLEKSRLLSDRFSAERPKGSFSTLEIQRTEQGDSAMYLCASSKPGQGYHEQYFGPGTRLTVT.

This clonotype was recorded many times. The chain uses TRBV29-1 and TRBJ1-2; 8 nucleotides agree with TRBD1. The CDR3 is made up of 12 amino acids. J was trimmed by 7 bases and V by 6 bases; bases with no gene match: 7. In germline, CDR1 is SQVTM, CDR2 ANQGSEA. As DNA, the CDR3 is TGCAGCGTCGAGGACAGGGACTTTGGCTACACCTTC. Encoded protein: CSVEDRDFGYTF.

CDR3 residues: CASSVKGIDEQFF. In DNA form, the CDR3 reads TGTGCCAGCAGCGTAAAAGGGATCGATGAGCAGTTCTTC. The rearrangement joins TRBV7-3 to TRBJ2-1; the D is unclear. This CDR3 is 13 amino acids long. V was shortened by 5 bases and J by 8 bases, with 13 bases between the two germline ends. The germline V gene has CDR1 SGHTA and CDR2 FQGTGA.

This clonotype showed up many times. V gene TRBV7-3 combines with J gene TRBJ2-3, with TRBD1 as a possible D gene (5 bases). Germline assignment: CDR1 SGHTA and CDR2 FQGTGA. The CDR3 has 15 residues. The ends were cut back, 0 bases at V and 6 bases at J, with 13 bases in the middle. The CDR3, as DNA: TGTGCCAGCAGCTTAACCGCAGGGAATTGGGATACGCAGTATTTT. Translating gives CASSLTAGNWDTQYF.

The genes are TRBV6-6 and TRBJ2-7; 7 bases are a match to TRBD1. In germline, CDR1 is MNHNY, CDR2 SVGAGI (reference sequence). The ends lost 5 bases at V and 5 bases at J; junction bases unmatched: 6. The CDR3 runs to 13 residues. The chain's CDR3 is CASSDKGGHEQYF. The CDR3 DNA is TGTGCCAGCAGTGACAAAGGGGGCCACGAGCAGTACTTC.

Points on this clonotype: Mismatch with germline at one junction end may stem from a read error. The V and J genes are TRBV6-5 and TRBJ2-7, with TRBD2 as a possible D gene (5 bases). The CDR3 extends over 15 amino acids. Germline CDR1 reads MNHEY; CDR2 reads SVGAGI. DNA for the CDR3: TGTGTCAGCGGAATAAACTCACCGGAACATTACGAGCAGTACTTC. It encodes CVSGINSPEHYEQYF.

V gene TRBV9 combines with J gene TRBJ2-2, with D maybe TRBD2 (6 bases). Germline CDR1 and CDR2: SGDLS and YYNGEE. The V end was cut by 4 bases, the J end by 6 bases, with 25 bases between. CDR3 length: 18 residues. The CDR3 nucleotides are TGTGCCAGCAGCCACCCCGAAAAGGTGGGGGGATTCCCCGGGGAGCTGTTTTTT. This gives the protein CASSHPEKVGGFPGELFF.